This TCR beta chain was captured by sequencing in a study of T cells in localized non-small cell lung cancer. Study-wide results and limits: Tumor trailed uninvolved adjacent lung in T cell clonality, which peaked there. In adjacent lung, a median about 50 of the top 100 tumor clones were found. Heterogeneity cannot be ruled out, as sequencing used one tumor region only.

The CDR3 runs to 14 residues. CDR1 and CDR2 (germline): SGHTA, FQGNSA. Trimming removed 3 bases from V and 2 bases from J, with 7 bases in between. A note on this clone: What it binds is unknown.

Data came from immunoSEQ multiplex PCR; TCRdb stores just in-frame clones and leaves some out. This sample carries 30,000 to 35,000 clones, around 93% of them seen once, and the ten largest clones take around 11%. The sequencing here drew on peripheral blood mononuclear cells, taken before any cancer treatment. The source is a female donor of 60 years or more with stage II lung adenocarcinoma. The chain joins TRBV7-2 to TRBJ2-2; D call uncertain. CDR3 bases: TGTGCCAGCAGCTTGAACTCTAACACCGGGGAGCTGTTTTTT. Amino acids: CASSLNSNTGELFF.